What follows are 8 T cell receptor beta chains derived from one specimen sequenced in a study of T cell clones after liver transplantation. Data came from immunoSEQ multiplex PCR; TCRdb stores just in-frame clones and leaves some out. The sample has 98,000 or so clones; 75% to 85% are singletons. The sample here was CD4+ T cells from blood, taken before liver transplant. These receptors were taken from a human donor who received a liver transplant.

The chain's CDR3 is CASSQGGKGAEETQYF. The CDR3 coding sequence is TGTGCCAGCAGCCAAGGGGGGAAGGGGGCAGAAGAGACCCAGTACTTC. The chain carries TRBV4-2 and TRBJ2-5, with 7 positions matching TRBD1. V lost 1 base, J lost 3 bases, and 8 bases stayed unmatched. This CDR3 contains 16 residues. The germline V gene has CDR1 LGHNA and CDR2 YNFKEQ.

The gene calls are TRBV28 and TRBJ2-7; 11 bases match TRBD2. Germline lookup yields CDR1 MDHEN and CDR2 SYDVKM. The CDR3 extends over 17 amino acids. The ends lost 3 bases at V and 0 bases at J; junction bases unmatched: 7. The CDR3 nucleotides read TGTGCCAGCAGTTTTGGGCTAGCGGGAGGCTCCTCCTACGAGCAGTACTTC. Residues: CASSFGLAGGSSYEQYF. The full variable domain, rest sourced from reference TRBV28 and TRBJ2-7, is DVKVTQSSRYLVKRTGEKVFLECVQDMDHENMFWYRQDPGLGLRLIYFSYDVKMKEKGDIPEGYSVSREKKERFSLILESASTNQTSMYLCASSFGLAGGSSYEQYFGPGTRLTVT.

This clone showed up just a few times. This chain joins TRBV7-2 and TRBJ2-5; 9 nucleotides align to TRBD2. V lost 5 bases to trimming and J lost 10 bases; unmatched junction nucleotides: 14. The CDR3 is 15 residues long. Germline CDR1 and CDR2: SGHTA and FQGNSA. The CDR3 bases are TGTGCCAGCAGCCCCGGGGCTAGCGGGGATGGGTTCCAGTACTTC. Amino acid sequence: CASSPGASGDGFQYF.

The V call is TRBV28, the J call TRBJ2-3, with no clear D. Deletions cut 3 bases from V and 0 bases from J, with 7 bases between. Per the germline V gene, CDR1 is MDHEN and CDR2 is SYDVKM. CDR3 size: 14 residues. The CDR3 sequence is CASSFGPSTDTQYF. The CDR3, as DNA: TGTGCCAGCAGTTTTGGTCCCAGCACAGATACGCAGTATTTT.

The V call is TRBV4-2, the J call TRBJ2-1; D not certain. The CDR3 extends over 13 amino acids. V was trimmed by 0 bases and J by 13 bases, leaving 13 bases between them. CDR1 LGHNA and CDR2 YNFKEQ come from the germline V gene. In nucleotides, the CDR3 is TGTGCCAGCAGCCAAGATGACCCAAAGACCCAGTTCTTC. Translated: CASSQDDPKTQFF.

This clone has more than one count but fewer than ten. This chain links TRBV19 with TRBJ1-2; D is uncertain. This CDR3 contains 17 residues. V lost 5 bases and J 0 bases, leaving 19 bases between the germline ends. Per germline, CDR1 LNHDA and CDR2 SQIVND (reference sequence). CDR3 DNA sequence: TGTGCCAGTAGTCGCGGCAGCCAGATCCAAGCTAACTATGGCTACACCTTC. Protein: CASSRGSQIQANYGYTF.

The chain is built from TRBV11-1 and TRBJ2-7; 9 bases are shared with TRBD2. Germline V gives CDR1 SGHAT, CDR2 FQDESV (reference sequence). CDR3 size: 15 residues. V lost 1 base and J lost 3; bases outside the gene matches: 4. CDR3 in DNA: TGTGCCAGCAGCTTAGTGGGTAGCGGGAGCTACGAGCAGTACTTC. As protein: CASSLVGSGSYEQYF.

The chain uses TRBV6-5 and TRBJ1-1; 8 nucleotides line up with TRBD1. The CDR3 length is 11 residues. V lost 4 bases and J lost 11; bases outside the gene matches: 3. In germline, CDR1 is MNHEY, CDR2 SVGAGI. The CDR3 bases are TGTGCCAGCAGTTTGGACAGGGCCGCTTTCTTT. Its protein product is CASSLDRAAFF.